This record looks at one TCR beta chain sequence and its context. Libraries were prepared by immunoSEQ multiplex PCR; TCRdb keeps only in-frame clonotypes and omits some of them. The table lists a few hundred thousand clones, approximately 86% of them singletons, with about 1.5% in the top ten. This sample was taken from a study of blood T cell repertoires in COVID-19. Assignments of participants to cohorts depended upon their own reported clinical history. The CDR3 loop spans 13 amino acids. After removal of 6 bases from V and 5 bases from J, the junction contained 6 bases not matched to a gene. Germline V CDR1 and CDR2: LGHDT, YNNKEL (reference sequence).

The sample was PBMCs or T cells enriched from blood (not recorded which). The receptor was derived from a woman between 45 and 60 years old who had recovered from COVID-19. The chain uses TRBV3-1 (or the pseudogene TRBV3-2) and TRBJ2-5, with TRBD1 matching over 7 bases. The CDR3 loop reads CASRHRGAETQYF. DNA for the CDR3: TGTGCCAGCAGACACAGGGGAGCGGAGACCCAGTACTTC.